This T cell receptor beta chain was profiled in a study of Graves' ophthalmopathy and Graves' hyperthyroidism. Study background: Peripheral blood samples were taken at initial diagnosis, before any treatment. Overall study findings and caveats: Ophthalmopathy progression prediction by the model yielded a sensitivity of around 68% and a specificity of 72% to 75%.

CDR3 regions of TCR beta were amplified from RNA transcripts. First-round RT-PCR relied on HTBI primers, and a second-round multiplex PCR came next. TCRdb reprocessed the multiplex PCR reads with MiXCR, giving one entry per CDR3 protein. The sample lists about 740,000 distinct CDR3 sequences, 40% occurring once. This clonotype was observed a few times. What it recognizes is unknown. The sample taken for sequencing was peripheral blood. This TCR was sampled from an adult man with Graves' ophthalmopathy.

Here the CDR3 reads CASRNTTGMDGYTF. The CDR3 DNA sequence: TGTGCCAGCAGGAATACGACAGGGATGGATGGCTACACCTTC. The chain employs TRBV14 and TRBJ1-2; 7 bases align to TRBD1. V dropped 6 bases and J dropped 6; count of bases not matched to a gene: 10. Germline V lookup: CDR1 SGHDN, CDR2 FVKESK. This CDR3 comprises 14 residues.